These 15 T cell receptor beta chains share one sample of origin, sequenced in a study of CD8 T cells in ankylosing spondylitis. TCRdb used MiXCR to reprocess the 5' RACE reads, holding one entry per CDR3 protein. The sample shows 250,000 to 400,000 distinct CDR3 sequences, more than 9% of them seen only once. The specimen was blood, either unsorted or a sorted T cell fraction (not recorded which). All receptors derive from a female donor with ankylosing spondylitis or in good health (not recorded which).

This clonotype was recorded a few times. The genes are TRBV6-1 and TRBJ2-1, with 12 bases matching TRBD2. The germline V gene has CDR1 MNHNS and CDR2 SASEGT. The V gene end was trimmed by 2 bases and the J gene end by 2 bases; junction bases not matched to a gene: 13. The CDR3 runs to 20 residues. The CDR3 spells CASSESLWLAGGTAYNEQFF. DNA for the CDR3: TGTGCCAGCAGTGAATCCCTATGGCTAGCGGGAGGGACTGCCTACAATGAGCAGTTCTTC.

This clonotype was seen more than once but under ten times. The chain combines TRBV7-2 with TRBJ2-2, with TRBD2 matching over 7 bases. J gave up 0 bases and V 2 bases, and 6 bases lay outside the gene matches. Germline V gene lookup returns CDR1 SGHTA and CDR2 FQGNSA. The CDR3 totals 17 residues. Here the CDR3 DNA reads TGTGCCAGCAGCTTACGAGCGGGGAAAGCGAACACCGGGGAGCTGTTTTTT. It yields the protein CASSLRAGKANTGELFF.

The chain recombines TRBV9 with TRBJ2-5, with D tentatively TRBD1 (5 bases). V lost 0 bases and J lost 0, with 15 bases in between. The CDR3 has 17 residues. Per the germline V gene, CDR1 is SGDLS and CDR2 is YYNGEE. In DNA form, the CDR3 reads TGTGCCAGCAGCGTAGGGGGCGGCCCCCGGTACCAAGAGACCCAGTACTTC. This sequence encodes CASSVGGGPRYQETQYF.

In this sample, this clonotype turned up many times. The chain recombines TRBV18 with TRBJ2-7, with D perhaps TRBD2 (6 bases). This CDR3 comprises 14 residues. V lost 0 bases, J lost 2 bases, and 8 bases lay in between. The germline V gene encodes CDR1 KGHSH and CDR2 LQKENI. The CDR3 reads CASSPPGTAYEQYF. The CDR3 region has the DNA TGTGCCAGCTCACCACCTGGGACTGCCTACGAGCAGTACTTC.

This clonotype has ten or more counts. The chain joins TRBV20-1 to TRBJ2-1; D remains unclear. The ends were cut back, 7 bases at V and 8 bases at J, with 15 bases in the middle. This CDR3 contains 12 residues. CDR1 DFQATT and CDR2 SNEGSKA come from the germline V gene (reference sequence). The DNA of the CDR3 is TGCAGTGTCGAGACCCAGCGAGATGAGCAGTTCTTC. Residues: CSVETQRDEQFF.

This clonotype was picked up many times. The genes are TRBV6-5 and TRBJ2-7, with 12 nucleotides matching TRBD1. This CDR3 comprises 15 residues. CDR1 is MNHEY, CDR2 SVGAGI, per germline. The V and J ends lost 0 bases and 7 bases, in that order; junction bases with no gene match: 4. The chain's CDR3 is CASSYSGTGGYEQYF. The CDR3 bases are TGTGCCAGCAGTTACTCCGGGACAGGGGGCTATGAGCAGTACTTC.

This clonotype was recorded at least ten times. The V and J genes are TRBV10-1 and TRBJ2-1, with D unresolved. Germline V lookup: CDR1 WNHNN, CDR2 SYGVQD (reference sequence). V dropped 7 bases and J dropped 7 bases, with 14 bases sitting between them. This CDR3 contains 13 residues. Here the CDR3 reads CASIYDAGNEQFF. As DNA, the CDR3 is TGCGCCAGCATATACGACGCTGGAAATGAGCAGTTCTTC.

This clonotype was seen repeatedly, ten times or more. V usage is TRBV20-1 and J usage is TRBJ2-3; D remains unclear. Germline V gives CDR1 DFQATT, CDR2 SNEGSKA (reference sequence). CDR3 length: 14 amino acids. The V end lost 0 bases, the J end lost 8 bases, and 15 bases lay between the germline ends. The CDR3 sequence: CSAREGSPARTQYF. The CDR3 nucleotides are TGCAGTGCTAGAGAGGGATCCCCAGCCCGTACGCAGTATTTT.

The V call is TRBV28, the J call TRBJ2-2, with 10 positions matching TRBD2. The germline V gene has CDR1 MDHEN and CDR2 SYDVKM. The CDR3 runs 20 residues. The junction had 17 bases not matched to a gene; V was cut back by 2 bases and J by 5 bases. The CDR3 nucleotides read TGTGCCAGCAGTTTAACATCGCCTAGCGGGGGAATTTCGGGGACCGGGGAGCTGTTTTTT. Translation gives CASSLTSPSGGISGTGELFF.

This clonotype was seen ten or more times. The CDR3, as DNA: TGTGCCATCAGTGACGCCTCGGCAACCTCCTATAATTCACCCCTCCACTTT. Translated, it gives CAISDASATSYNSPLHF. The chain employs TRBV10-3 and TRBJ1-6; no definite D call. Trimming cost V 3 bases and J 0 bases, with 12 bases left between them. Germline V CDR1 and CDR2: ENHRY, SYGVKD. The CDR3 spans 17 residues.

Notes on this clonotype: This clone may be a read error of a much larger clone one base away. This chain links TRBV28 with TRBJ2-7; the D gene is possibly TRBD1 (6 bases). Germline lookup yields CDR1 MDHEN and CDR2 SYDVKM. The CDR3 extends over 14 amino acids. The CDR3 nucleotides are TGTGCCAGCAGTCCCAGGGGTAACTCCTACGAGCAGTCCTTC. Its translation is CASSPRGNSYEQSF.

With regard to this clonotype: A clone one base away is much larger, so this may be a read error. Because the CDR3 is missing its conserved closing phenylalanine or tryptophan, this is likely a read error. It is unclear where the CDR3 begins or ends on the DNA, so no DNA is shown, and the CDR3 is as TCRdb lists it. The genes are TRBV25-1 and TRBJ1-1; the DNA was not used to check the table's D call, TRBD1. Germline V gene sequence: CDR1 MGHDK, CDR2 SYGVNS. The CDR3 sequence runs 10 residues, both termini included. The CDR3 sequence: CASSEGVGGG.

This clonotype was found many times. The chain is built from TRBV10-3 and TRBJ1-1; D unclear. Germline CDR1 and CDR2: ENHRY and SYGVKD. The CDR3 covers 16 residues. Deletions cut 0 bases from V and 0 bases from J, with 11 bases between. For the CDR3, the DNA is TGTGCCATCAGTGAGTCGACCCGCGGCCTGAACACTGAAGCTTTCTTT. Protein: CAISESTRGLNTEAFF.

As concerns this clonotype: A junction end diverges from the germline sequence, so it may reflect a read error. The V call is TRBV7-2, the J call TRBJ1-4, with 7 bases aligning to TRBD1. Germline CDR1 and CDR2: SGHTA and FQGNSA. The CDR3 runs 15 residues. Written as DNA, the CDR3 is TGTGCCAGCAACCGAACCGGGACAGAGGCCCTAAACGGGATTTTT. This codes for CASNRTGTEALNGIF.

This clonotype occurred many times. The V and J genes are TRBV2 and TRBJ2-1; 9 bases agree with TRBD2. Germline V CDR1 and CDR2: SNHLY, FYNNEI. This CDR3 comprises 15 residues. V dropped 3 bases and J dropped 4; count of bases not matched to a gene: 4. The chain's CDR3 is CASSESLAGYNEQFF. The CDR3 DNA reads TGTGCCAGCAGTGAGTCGCTAGCGGGATACAATGAGCAGTTCTTC.